These 9 T cell receptor beta chains originate from one sample sequenced in a study of blood T cell repertoires in COVID-19. Sequencing used immunoSEQ multiplex PCR; TCRdb keeps in-frame clones, though not all of them. This table holds 250,000 or so clones, approximately 84% found once. Sequenced material: PBMCs or T cells enriched from blood (not recorded which). These receptors all stem from a man in his 60s who had recovered from COVID-19.

The chain carries TRBV7-2 and TRBJ2-7; D perhaps matches TRBD2 (6 bases). There are 14 residues in the CDR3. CDR1 is SGHTA, CDR2 FQGNSA, per germline. Trimming cost V 3 bases and J 2 bases, with 11 bases left between them. The CDR3 spells CASSFRGEAYEQYF. Here the CDR3 DNA reads TGTGCCAGCAGCTTTCGTGGGGAGGCCTACGAGCAGTACTTC.

The chain's CDR3 is CASSMRGYEQYF. The CDR3 DNA sequence: TGTGCCAGTAGTATGCGAGGTTACGAGCAGTACTTC. This sequence joins TRBV19 and TRBJ2-7; D is undetermined. The CDR3 has 12 amino acids. CDR1 and CDR2 (germline): LNHDA, SQIVND (reference sequence). Deletions cut 3 bases from V and 4 bases from J, with 7 bases between.

The rearrangement uses TRBV7-6 and TRBJ2-7; 9 bases line up with TRBD1. CDR1 is SGHVS, CDR2 FNYEAQ, per germline. The CDR3 loop spans 15 amino acids. V shed 2 bases, J shed 4 bases, and the junction held 6 bases outside the gene matches. CDR3 residues: CASSLIRDREYEQYF. As DNA, the CDR3 is TGTGCCAGCAGCTTAATTCGGGACAGGGAATACGAGCAGTACTTC.

This clone was seen a handful of times. The chain employs TRBV2 and TRBJ2-1; TRBD2 aligns across 14 bases. V gave up 7 bases and J gave up 15 bases; unmatched junction bases: 8. Germline V gene lookup returns CDR1 SNHLY and CDR2 FYNNEI. The CDR3 has 13 residues. CDR3 sequence (DNA): TGTGCCAGCAAGACTAGCGGGGGGGCCAGCCTGTTCTTC. This encodes CASKTSGGASLFF.

J is TRBJ1-3 and V is TRBV19; TRBD1 matches 7 bases. The V gene's germline CDR1 is LNHDA and CDR2 SQIVND (reference sequence). V shed 1 base and J 2 bases; nucleotides not matched to a gene: 5. The CDR3 is 16 amino acids. The CDR3 spells CASSIVPGQAGNTIYF. In DNA form, the CDR3 reads TGTGCCAGTAGTATAGTTCCCGGACAGGCTGGAAACACCATATATTTT.

This clone was recorded once. The gene calls are TRBV3-1 (or the pseudogene TRBV3-2) and TRBJ1-6; possible D gene TRBD1, 6 bases. Looked up from germline, CDR1 is LGHDT and CDR2 is YNNKEL (reference sequence). The V gene lost 1 base and the J gene lost 2 bases, with 9 bases spanning the gap. This CDR3 has 16 amino acids. The CDR3 reads CASSQVRDTYNSPLHF. CDR3 DNA: TGTGCCAGCAGCCAAGTCCGGGACACCTATAATTCACCCCTCCACTTT.

Only one count was recorded for this clone. The chain combines TRBV19 with TRBJ1-6; 8 nucleotides line up with TRBD1. This CDR3 region has 16 residues. Germline values: CDR1 LNHDA, CDR2 SQIVND (reference sequence). J gave up 0 bases and V 6 bases, and 4 bases lay outside the gene matches. The CDR3 sequence is CASSPTGDSYNSPLHF. CDR3 coding DNA: TGTGCCAGTAGCCCGACAGGGGACTCCTATAATTCACCCCTCCACTTT.

The rearrangement joins TRBV24-1 to TRBJ2-1, with 8 nucleotides matching TRBD1. Germline CDR1 is KGHDR and CDR2 is SFDVKD. The CDR3 runs to 15 residues. Trimming removed 5 bases from V and 6 bases from J; junction bases left unmatched: 8. In DNA, the CDR3 is TGTGCCACCAGTGGGGCACAGGGGGGTGGCAATGAGCAGTTCTTC. Its protein is CATSGAQGGGNEQFF.

The CDR3 loop reads CASSYGGAEAFF. Written as DNA, the CDR3 is TGTGCCAGCAGTTACGGCGGAGCTGAAGCTTTCTTT. The rearrangement uses TRBV6-2 or TRBV6-3 and TRBJ1-1; D unresolved. The CDR3 totals 12 residues. Trimming removed 2 bases at V and 6 bases at J, with 7 bases between. The germline V gene encodes CDR1 MNHEY and CDR2 SVGEGT.